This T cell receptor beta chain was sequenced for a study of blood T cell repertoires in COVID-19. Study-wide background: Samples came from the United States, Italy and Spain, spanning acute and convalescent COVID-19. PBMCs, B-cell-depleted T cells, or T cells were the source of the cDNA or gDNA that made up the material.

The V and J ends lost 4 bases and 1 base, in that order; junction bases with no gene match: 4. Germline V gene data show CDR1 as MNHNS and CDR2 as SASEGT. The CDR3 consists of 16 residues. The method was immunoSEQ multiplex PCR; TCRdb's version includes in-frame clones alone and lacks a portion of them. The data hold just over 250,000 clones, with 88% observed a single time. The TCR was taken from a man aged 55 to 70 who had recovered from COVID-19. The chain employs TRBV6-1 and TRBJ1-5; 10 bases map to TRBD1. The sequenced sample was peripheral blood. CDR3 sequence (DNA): TGTGCCAGCAGTGCCTGGGACAGGGGAAGCAATCAGCCCCAGCATTTT. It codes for CASSAWDRGSNQPQHF.